These T cell receptor beta chains were read from a single sample in a study of shared clonotypes between healthy human individuals. Using immunoSEQ multiplex PCR, the repertoire was profiled, and TCRdb retains in-frame clones only, with some absent. The sample contains hundreds of thousands of clones, 70% to 80% of which appear only once. Sequenced material: PBMCs. The receptors stem from a woman aged 40 to 50 in good health. Some clones in this sample may be carry-over from other donors' samples. CDR3s include the opening cysteine and the closing phenylalanine or tryptophan. A D gene is named only where the DNA matches it firmly. Clone size is shown for a subset of rows, as once, few, many or a class of expanded clone.

TRBJ2-5 | once | TRBV5-4 | TRBD1 | CASTRDSNRETQYF | TGTGCCAGCACCCGGGACAGTAACCGAGAGACCCAGTACTTC
TRBJ2-5 | few | TRBV10-2 | . | CASSESSRAMGTQYF | TGCGCCAGCAGTGAGTCGTCACGGGCTATGGGGACCCAGTACTTC
TRBJ2-2 | . | TRBV30 | . | CAWTENTGELFF | TGTGCCTGGACCGAGAACACCGGGGAGCTGTTTTTT
TRBJ2-1 | . | TRBV7-8 | . | CASSLGSSYNEQFF | TGTGCCAGCAGCTTAGGGAGCTCCTACAATGAGCAATTCTTC
TRBJ1-2 | . | TRBV15 | . | CATSRDWQGKGGYTF | TGTGCCACCAGCAGAGATTGGCAGGGGAAGGGTGGCTACACCTTC
TRBJ1-5 | . | TRBV4-2 | . | CASSQDRGSNQPQHF | TGTGCCAGCAGCCAAGACAGGGGAAGCAATCAGCCCCAGCATTTT
TRBJ2-2 | . | TRBV28 | TRBD1 | CATRPPGTGMLGELFF | TGTGCCACCAGACCTCCCGGGACAGGGATGCTGGGGGAGCTGTTTTTT
TRBJ1-5 | . | TRBV18 | TRBD1 | CASSPRGGLADPNQPQHF | TGTGCCAGCTCACCACGAGGGGGCTTGGCGGATCCCAATCAGCCCCAGCATTTT
TRBJ2-7 | . | TRBV19 | . | CASSNPGHRGGQYF | TGTGCCAGTAGTAATCCGGGACATCGGGGCGGGCAGTACTTC
TRBJ2-1 | . | TRBV7-9 | . | CASSLTYQGNEQFF | TGTGCCAGCAGCTTAACATACCAGGGAAATGAGCAGTTCTTC
TRBJ2-5 | once | TRBV7-3 | . | CASSPASAGGAQYF | TGTGCCAGCAGCCCAGCGTCAGCCGGCGGGGCCCAGTACTTC
TRBJ1-1 | . | TRBV29-1 | TRBD1 | CSVRGRAGGVTEAFF | TGCAGCGTTCGGGGTCGGGCAGGGGGCGTCACTGAAGCTTTCTTT
TRBJ2-1 | . | TRBV9 | TRBD2 | CASSVVSSGYNEQFF | TGTGCCAGCAGCGTAGTGTCTAGCGGGTACAATGAGCAGTTCTTC
TRBJ2-1 | . | TRBV5-1 | TRBD2 | CASSNSGRAKNEQFF | TGCGCCAGCAGCAATAGCGGGAGGGCGAAGAATGAGCAGTTCTTC
TRBJ1-5 | . | TRBV19 | . | CASSMGQGYNQPQHF | TGTGCCAGTAGTATGGGGCAGGGGTATAATCAGCCCCAGCATTTT
TRBJ2-1 | . | TRBV9 | . | CASSVITGVNEQFF | TGTGCCAGCAGCGTAATCACGGGGGTCAATGAGCAGTTCTTC
TRBJ2-3 | . | TRBV18 | . | CASSPATGRAISTDTQYF | TGTGCCAGCTCACCAGCAACAGGTCGAGCGATAAGCACAGATACGCAGTATTTT
TRBJ1-4 | many | TRBV27 | . | CASKDRPSTNEKLFF | TGTGCCAGCAAGGACAGACCTTCAACTAATGAAAAACTGTTTTTT
TRBJ2-7 | once | TRBV7-2 | TRBD2 | CASSLGGSLYEQCF | TGCGCCAGCAGCTTGGGCGGGAGCCTCTACGAGCAGTGCTTC
TRBJ2-1 | . | TRBV7-9 | TRBD2 | CASSSASGRANYGNEQFF | TGTGCCAGCAGCTCGGCTAGCGGGAGGGCCAACTACGGCAATGAGCAGTTCTTC
TRBJ1-5 | few | TRBV5-1 | TRBD1 | CASSNGQGDQPQHF | TGCGCCAGCAGCAACGGACAGGGGGATCAGCCCCAGCATTTT
TRBJ1-1 | . | TRBV7-9 | . | CASSLIVNGGPEAFF | TGTGCCAGCAGCTTAATAGTAAATGGGGGCCCTGAAGCTTTCTTT
TRBJ2-1 | . | TRBV5-4 | TRBD2 | CASSSGTSGYNEQFF | TGTGCCAGCAGCTCGGGGACTAGCGGATACAATGAGCAGTTCTTC
TRBJ2-7 | few | TRBV4-2 | TRBD1 | CASSQGGGQGREQYF | TGTGCCAGCAGCCAGGGCGGGGGACAGGGTCGCGAGCAGTACTTC
TRBJ1-4 | many | TRBV4-2 | TRBD1 | CASSQPSQGVANEKLFF | TGTGCCAGCAGCCAACCAAGCCAGGGGGTGGCTAATGAAAAACTGTTTTTT
TRBJ2-7 | . | TRBV2 | . | CATGGGVYEQYF | TGTGCCACCGGAGGGGGAGTGTACGAGCAGTACTTC
TRBJ1-2 | . | TRBV15 | TRBD1 | CATSPRQGHYGYTF | TGTGCCACCAGCCCCCGACAGGGCCACTATGGCTACACCTTC
TRBJ2-7 | . | TRBV6-5 | . | CASSYSVGAQTYEQYF | TGTGCCAGCAGTTACTCGGTGGGGGCGCAAACCTACGAGCAGTACTTC
TRBJ2-1 | . | TRBV4-3 | . | CASSQDVQRREQFF | TGCGCCAGCAGCCAAGACGTCCAGCGGAGAGAGCAGTTCTTC
TRBJ2-7 | . | TRBV11-2 | . | CASSPNYDSTYEQYF | TGCGCCAGCAGCCCGAATTACGACAGTACCTACGAGCAGTACTTC
TRBJ2-7 | . | TRBV28 | . | CAPTGGRIAYEQYF | TGTGCCCCCACCGGGGGCAGGATTGCCTACGAGCAGTACTTC
TRBJ2-4 | . | TRBV6-5 | TRBD1 | CASSWTGGNIQYF | TGTGCCAGCAGTTGGACAGGGGGAAACATTCAGTACTTC
TRBJ2-7 | . | TRBV18 | . | CASSPFPPGEGYEQYF | TGTGCCAGCTCACCATTTCCCCCAGGGGAGGGCTACGAGCAGTACTTC
TRBJ1-3 | . | TRBV5-4 | . | CASSLGKGSGNTIYF | TGTGCCAGCAGCTTGGGTAAAGGCTCTGGAAACACCATATATTTT
TRBJ2-7 | . | TRBV19 | . | CASSTWGHSYEQYF | TGTGCCAGTAGTACGTGGGGACACTCCTACGAGCAGTACTTC
TRBJ1-1 | . | TRBV2 | . | CASSEVENTEAFF | TGTGCCAGCAGTGAGGTAGAGAACACTGAAGCTTTCTTT
TRBJ2-2 | . | TRBV19 | TRBD2 | CASSPGTSGSTGELFF | TGTGCCAGTAGTCCCGGGACTAGCGGATCCACCGGGGAGCTGTTTTTT
TRBJ2-7 | . | TRBV28 | . | CASSTRVTYEQYF | TGTGCCAGCAGTACACGGGTCACCTACGAGCAGTACTTC
TRBJ1-5 | many | TRBV2 | TRBD1 | CASHGTGKVPQHF | TGTGCCAGTCACGGGACAGGGAAGGTGCCCCAGCATTTT